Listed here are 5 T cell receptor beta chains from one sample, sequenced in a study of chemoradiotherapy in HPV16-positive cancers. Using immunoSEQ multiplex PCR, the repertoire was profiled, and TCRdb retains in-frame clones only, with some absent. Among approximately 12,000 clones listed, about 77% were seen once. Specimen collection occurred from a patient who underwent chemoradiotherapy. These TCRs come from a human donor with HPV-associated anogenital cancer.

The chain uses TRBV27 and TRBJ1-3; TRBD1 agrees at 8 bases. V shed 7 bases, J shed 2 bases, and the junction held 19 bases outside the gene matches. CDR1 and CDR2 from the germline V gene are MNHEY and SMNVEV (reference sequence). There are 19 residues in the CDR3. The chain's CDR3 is CASKTTGTGGFSTGNTIYF. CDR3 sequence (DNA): TGTGCCAGCAAAACCACCGGGACAGGCGGGTTCTCTACTGGAAACACCATATATTTT.

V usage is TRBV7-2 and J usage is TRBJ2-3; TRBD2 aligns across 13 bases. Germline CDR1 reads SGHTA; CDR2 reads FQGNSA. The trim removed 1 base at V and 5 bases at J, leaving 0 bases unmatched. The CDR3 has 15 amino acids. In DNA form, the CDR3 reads TGTGCCAGCAGCTTAGGACTAGCGGGAGGAGATACGCAGTATTTT. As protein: CASSLGLAGGDTQYF.

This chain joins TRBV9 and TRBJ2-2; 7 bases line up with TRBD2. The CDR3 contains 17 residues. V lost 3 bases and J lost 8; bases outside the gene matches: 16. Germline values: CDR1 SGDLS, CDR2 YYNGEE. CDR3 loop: CASSAVDGRGGRGELFF. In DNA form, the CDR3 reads TGTGCCAGCAGCGCAGTCGATGGGAGGGGCGGAAGGGGGGAGCTGTTTTTT.

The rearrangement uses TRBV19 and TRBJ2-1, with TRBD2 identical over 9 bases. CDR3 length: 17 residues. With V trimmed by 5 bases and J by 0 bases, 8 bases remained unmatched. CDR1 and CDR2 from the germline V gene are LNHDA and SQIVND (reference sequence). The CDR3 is CASSVSSGVRSYNEQFF. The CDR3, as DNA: TGTGCCAGTAGTGTATCTAGCGGGGTCCGCTCCTACAATGAGCAGTTCTTC.

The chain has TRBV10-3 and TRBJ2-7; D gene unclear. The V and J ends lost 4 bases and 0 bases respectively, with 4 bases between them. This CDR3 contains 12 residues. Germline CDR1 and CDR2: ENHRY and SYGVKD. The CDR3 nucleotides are TGTGCCATCAGTGGGCCCTCCTACGAGCAGTACTTC. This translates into CAISGPSYEQYF.